Below, one TCR beta chain is given with its context. Its antigen remains unidentified. cDNA serving as the sequencing template came from extracted, reverse transcribed RNA. The data were produced by immunoSEQ multiplex PCR, yet TCRdb's version contains in-frame clones alone and is incomplete. This sample carries a few hundred thousand clones, under 40% of them seen once, and the ten largest clones take around 0.48%. Treatment described: oral pan-JAK inhibitor, 5-10 mg twice daily. Per the germline V gene, CDR1 is MNHEY and CDR2 is SMNVEV (reference sequence). The V and J ends lost 4 bases and 4 bases, in that order; junction bases with no gene match: 6. This CDR3 is built from 14 residues. The data were obtained in a study of CD8+ T cells in alopecia areata. Study results and caveats: Affected lesional scalp, above all in alopecia totalis/universalis, was more clonal than normal scalp.

The chain couples TRBV27 to TRBJ1-1, with TRBD1 identical over 7 bases. This sample comprised CD4+ T cells sorted from blood, obtained at approximately week 30, from a patient treated with tofacitinib. This TCR derives from a human donor with alopecia areata. This chain's CDR3 is CASSYRGTGTEAFF. The CDR3 DNA sequence: TGTGCCAGCAGTTACAGGGGCACCGGCACTGAAGCTTTCTTT.